The subject of this entry is one TCR beta chain. The antigen is not known. TCRdb keeps only in-frame clones here, not all; method: immunoSEQ multiplex PCR. Seen here are 25,000 to 35,000 clones, more than 80% observed once, and the top ten hold around 4.6%. This sample stems from a study of T cells in tuberculosis. As for the study in general: In South Africa, adults with active tuberculosis were compared with IGRA-negative and latently infected IGRA-positive adolescents.

Study-wide findings and caveats: Active tuberculosis patients had shorter CDR3-alpha; the beta difference was nonsignificant.

V shed 1 base and J 4 bases; nucleotides not matched to a gene: 6. This CDR3 has 16 amino acids. Germline lookup yields CDR1 SGHNT and CDR2 YYREEE (reference sequence). Latent tuberculosis screening used tuberculin skin test and IGRA at entry. Each clinical donor contributed on average around 100,000 T cells from unsorted cryopreserved PBMC. Sequenced input: PBMCs. V and J are TRBV5-4 and TRBJ2-3; TRBD2 matches 10 bases. The sequence was collected from a donor between 10 and 35 years old with latent tuberculosis or without tuberculosis infection. The CDR3 DNA reads TGTGCCAGCAGCTTGAAAGCGGGGGGGGTCTCAGATACGCAGTATTTT. Protein: CASSLKAGGVSDTQYF. Supplemented by reference TRBV5-4 and TRBJ2-3, the full variable domain reads ETGVTQSPTHLIKTRGQQVTLRCSSQSGHNTVSWYQQALGQGPQFIFQYYREEENGRGNFPPRFSGLQFPNYSSELNVNALELDDSALYLCASSLKAGGVSDTQYFGPGTRLTVL.